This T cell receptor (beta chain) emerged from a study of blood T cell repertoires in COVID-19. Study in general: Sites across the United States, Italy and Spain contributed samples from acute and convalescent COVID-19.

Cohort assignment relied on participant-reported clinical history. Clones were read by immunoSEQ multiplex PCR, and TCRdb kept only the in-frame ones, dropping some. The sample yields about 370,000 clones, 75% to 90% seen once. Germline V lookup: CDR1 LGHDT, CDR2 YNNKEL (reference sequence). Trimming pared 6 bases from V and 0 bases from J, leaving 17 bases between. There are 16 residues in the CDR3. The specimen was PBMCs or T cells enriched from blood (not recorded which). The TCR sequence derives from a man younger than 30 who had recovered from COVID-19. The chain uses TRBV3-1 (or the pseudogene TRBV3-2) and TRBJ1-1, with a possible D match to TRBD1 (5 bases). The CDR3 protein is CASSPGEGVMNTEAFF. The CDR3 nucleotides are TGTGCCAGCAGTCCGGGGGAGGGTGTTATGAACACTGAAGCTTTCTTT.